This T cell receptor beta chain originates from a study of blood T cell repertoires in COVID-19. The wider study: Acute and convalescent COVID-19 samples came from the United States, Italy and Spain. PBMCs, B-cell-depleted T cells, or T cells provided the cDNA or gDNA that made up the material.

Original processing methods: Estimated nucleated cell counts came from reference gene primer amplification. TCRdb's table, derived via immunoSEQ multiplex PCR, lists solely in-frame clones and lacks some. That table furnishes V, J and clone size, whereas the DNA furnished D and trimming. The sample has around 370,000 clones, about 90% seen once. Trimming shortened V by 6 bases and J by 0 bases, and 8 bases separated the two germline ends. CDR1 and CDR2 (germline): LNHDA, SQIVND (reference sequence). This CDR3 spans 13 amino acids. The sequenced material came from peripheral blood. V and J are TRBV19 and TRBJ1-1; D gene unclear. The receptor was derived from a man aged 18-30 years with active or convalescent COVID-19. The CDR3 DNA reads TGTGCCAGTAGGGGAGAGTTGAACACTGAAGCTTTCTTT. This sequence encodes CASRGELNTEAFF.